A selection of T cell receptor beta chains follows, all from one sample in a study of T cell repertoires in cytomegalovirus infection. Each CDR3 protein gets one entry after TCRdb re-called the reads with MiXCR. Found here are around 740,000 distinct CDR3 sequences, approximately 40% of them singletons; the top ten hold 2.8%. Sequencing was performed on PBMCs. These receptors were taken from a human donor in good health (CMV status not recorded). Some clones in this sample may be carry-over from other donors' samples. Each CDR3 is given with its conserved first and last residue. D genes are given only for firm matches. The size entry is marked missing in some rows and otherwise reads once, few, many or a size class.

j_call,v_call,d_call,clone_size,cdr3_nt,cdr3_aa
TRBJ2-1,TRBV7-8,TRBD1,many,TGTGCCAGCAGCCCGAGGGGGGGACAGGGCTGGGAGGGGCAGTTCTTC,CASSPRGGQGWEGQFF
TRBJ1-1,TRBV19,TRBD1,.,TGTGCCAGTAGTATACAGGGGGCTGTGAACACTGAAGCTTTCTTT,CASSIQGAVNTEAFF
TRBJ2-7,TRBV6-2/TRBV6-3,.,many,TGTGCCAGCAGTTACTCCACCTACGAGCAGTACTTC,CASSYSTYEQYF
TRBJ2-1,TRBV30,.,.,TGCGCCTGGAGTGTATTGGCGGGGTACAATGAGCCGTTCTTC,CAWSVLAGYNEPFF
TRBJ2-1,TRBV6-8,TRBD1,.,TGTGCCAGCAGCAGGGGGACAGGGAACTACAATGAGCAGTTCTTC,CASSRGTGNYNEQFF
TRBJ1-4,TRBV2,TRBD1,.,TGTGCCAGCAGTGAACTCGGACAGGCTAATGAAAAACTGTTTTTT,CASSELGQANEKLFF
TRBJ2-3,TRBV28,.,few,TGTGCCAGCAGTTTATTCGCCAGGGCGGCAGATACGCAGTATTTT,CASSLFARAADTQYF
TRBJ2-2,TRBV5-1,TRBD1,.,TGCGCCAGCAGCCCCCATAGGTCGACAGGGGGATCCGGGGAGCTGTTTTTT,CASSPHRSTGGSGELFF
TRBJ2-5,TRBV29-1,TRBD1,few,TGCAGCGTTGTGGTGAGGGGGACAGACCAAGAGACCCAGTACTTC,CSVVVRGTDQETQYF
TRBJ1-1,TRBV7-2,.,many,TGTGCCAGCAGTAACCCGGAGGGTATAACTGAAGCTTTCTTT,CASSNPEGITEAFF
TRBJ1-3,TRBV7-9,.,.,TGTGCCAGCAGCTTTCCAACAGATGCCGTAAACACCATATATTTT,CASSFPTDAVNTIYF
TRBJ1-4,TRBV6-1,TRBD1,few,TGTGCCAGCTTGGACAGGGCCGATGAAAAACTGTTTTTT,CASLDRADEKLFF
TRBJ2-7,TRBV10-3,TRBD2,few,TGTGCCATCAGGACTAGCGGGAAGGCCTACGAGCAGTACTTC,CAIRTSGKAYEQYF
TRBJ2-1,TRBV25-1,TRBD2,few,TGTGCCAGCAGTTACCCGGGACTAGCGCACAATGAGCAGTTCTTC,CASSYPGLAHNEQFF
TRBJ1-3,TRBV5-5,TRBD1,few,TGTGCCAGCAGCCGCCGTTTTGACAGGGATGAATCCGCTGGAAACACCATATATTTT,CASSRRFDRDESAGNTIYF
TRBJ1-1,TRBV28,.,few,TGTGCCAGCAGCTTAGGGGGGAGGGCTGAAGCTTTCTTT,CASSLGGRAEAFF
TRBJ1-5,TRBV7-9,.,many,TGTGCCAGCAGCGCCGGGCCTTACAATCAGCCCCAGCATTTT,CASSAGPYNQPQHF
TRBJ1-5,TRBV28,.,.,TGTGCCAGCAGTTCCCCTGGGGGGGGCCAGCCCCAGCATTTT,CASSSPGGGQPQHF
TRBJ2-7,TRBV12-3/TRBV12-4,.,many,TGTGCCAGCAGTTTTCTGGGGGCCTACGAGCAGTACTTC,CASSFLGAYEQYF
TRBJ2-3,TRBV5-1,.,.,TGCGACAGCAGCTTTACAGGAGCGGATACGCAGTGTTTT,CDSSFTGADTQCF
TRBJ1-1,TRBV28,.,few,TGTGCCAGCACCGAGATAATTGGGCGGAGACTGAACACTGAAGCTTTCTTT,CASTEIIGRRLNTEAFF
TRBJ1-1,TRBV6-8,.,.,TGTGCCAGCAACCCACAACAGGGACACCGAGCTTTCTTT,CASNPQQGHRAFF
TRBJ1-3,TRBV7-6,.,many,TGTGCCAGCAGCTTAGGACAAGAAAGCTCTGGAAACACCATATATTTT,CASSLGQESSGNTIYF
TRBJ2-5,TRBV6-1,.,few,TGTGCCAGCAGCCGGGAATGGGAGACCCAGTACTTC,CASSREWETQYF
TRBJ1-1,TRBV27,TRBD1,few,TGTGCCAGCAGTACAGGGGGCATGAAAGCTTTCTTT,CASSTGGMKAFF